The rows below give T cell receptor beta chains drawn from one sample of a study of blood T cell repertoires in COVID-19. Produced via immunoSEQ multiplex PCR; TCRdb's table is partial and in-frame only. Found here are 250,000 to 350,000 clones, about 85% of them singletons; the top ten hold 0.7% to 1%. Material: peripheral blood. These receptors originate from a human donor with COVID-19, enrolled during active disease. The donor label of this sample is uncertain. CDR3s include the opening cysteine and the closing phenylalanine or tryptophan. Fields, in order: CDR3 protein, D gene, V gene, J gene. A D gene is named only where the DNA matches it firmly.

CDR3aa: CASSALEYKNIQYF
d_gene: NA
v_gene: TRBV28
j_gene: TRBJ2-4

CDR3aa: CASSHLGTSGSEQYF
d_gene: TRBD2
v_gene: TRBV3-1/TRBV3-2
j_gene: TRBJ2-7

CDR3aa: CASTSDRGSTEAFF
d_gene: TRBD1
v_gene: TRBV6-5
j_gene: TRBJ1-1

CDR3aa: CASQAGVAGVVGELFF
d_gene: TRBD2
v_gene: TRBV19
j_gene: TRBJ2-2

CDR3aa: CASSFRDRLNGYTF
d_gene: TRBD1
v_gene: TRBV19
j_gene: TRBJ1-2

CDR3aa: CASSLGAGTSTDTQYF
d_gene: NA
v_gene: TRBV7-3
j_gene: TRBJ2-3

CDR3aa: CASRSPRGRERDTIYF
d_gene: NA
v_gene: TRBV28
j_gene: TRBJ1-3

CDR3aa: CAWMGGPGTEAFF
d_gene: NA
v_gene: TRBV30
j_gene: TRBJ1-1

CDR3aa: CASSFPGGGFGYTF
d_gene: TRBD1
v_gene: TRBV28
j_gene: TRBJ1-2

CDR3aa: CASSPLGDSQETQYF
d_gene: NA
v_gene: TRBV27
j_gene: TRBJ2-5

CDR3aa: CASSIEAQSYNEQFF
d_gene: NA
v_gene: TRBV19
j_gene: TRBJ2-1

CDR3aa: CASSYATANNEQFF
d_gene: NA
v_gene: TRBV6-5
j_gene: TRBJ2-1

CDR3aa: CASIGTAFATNEKLFF
d_gene: TRBD1
v_gene: TRBV19
j_gene: TRBJ1-4

CDR3aa: CASSLALAGLNEQYF
d_gene: TRBD2
v_gene: TRBV7-2
j_gene: TRBJ2-7

CDR3aa: CASSRKQGAAGTDTQYF
d_gene: TRBD1
v_gene: TRBV18
j_gene: TRBJ2-3

CDR3aa: CASSQVLAGVGEQYF
d_gene: TRBD2
v_gene: TRBV3-1/TRBV3-2
j_gene: TRBJ2-7

CDR3aa: CATSGTPEWGTDTQYF
d_gene: NA
v_gene: TRBV24-1
j_gene: TRBJ2-3

CDR3aa: CASSFSASGSNEQFF
d_gene: TRBD2
v_gene: TRBV28
j_gene: TRBJ2-1

CDR3aa: CASSPRGGSNTGELFF
d_gene: NA
v_gene: TRBV11-3
j_gene: TRBJ2-2

CDR3aa: CATTGSSYEQYF
d_gene: NA
v_gene: TRBV28
j_gene: TRBJ2-7

CDR3aa: CASSLGPYQPQHF
d_gene: NA
v_gene: TRBV28
j_gene: TRBJ1-5

CDR3aa: CASSEAGGGPQPQHF
d_gene: NA
v_gene: TRBV6-1
j_gene: TRBJ1-5

CDR3aa: CATSREGLTYNSPLHF
d_gene: NA
v_gene: TRBV15
j_gene: TRBJ1-6

CDR3aa: CASSSGQNNSPLHF
d_gene: TRBD1
v_gene: TRBV13
j_gene: TRBJ1-6

CDR3aa: CASSFLRGGYTF
d_gene: NA
v_gene: TRBV12-3/TRBV12-4
j_gene: TRBJ1-2

CDR3aa: CASTPGGRSEQYF
d_gene: NA
v_gene: TRBV19
j_gene: TRBJ2-7

CDR3aa: CASRNGGVYGYTF
d_gene: NA
v_gene: TRBV28
j_gene: TRBJ1-2

CDR3aa: CASSYSIGEGFAEQYF
d_gene: TRBD2
v_gene: TRBV6-5
j_gene: TRBJ2-7

CDR3aa: CASSPFPSGIDNEQFF
d_gene: TRBD2
v_gene: TRBV4-3
j_gene: TRBJ2-1

CDR3aa: CASSLSSGRADEQYF
d_gene: TRBD2
v_gene: TRBV6-5
j_gene: TRBJ2-7

CDR3aa: CASSPRGGISPHTQYF
d_gene: TRBD2
v_gene: TRBV27
j_gene: TRBJ2-3

CDR3aa: CASSLFLPLDSQLRGNTIYF
d_gene: NA
v_gene: TRBV28
j_gene: TRBJ1-3

CDR3aa: CASSWGQAAEKLFF
d_gene: TRBD1
v_gene: TRBV11-2
j_gene: TRBJ1-4

CDR3aa: CSVGQGGSNEKLFF
d_gene: TRBD1
v_gene: TRBV29-1
j_gene: TRBJ1-4

CDR3aa: CARKREAPSTDTQYF
d_gene: TRBD2
v_gene: TRBV5-1
j_gene: TRBJ2-3

CDR3aa: CASSAQQGPSYEQYF
d_gene: TRBD1
v_gene: TRBV28
j_gene: TRBJ2-7

CDR3aa: CASSSLQGADTQYF
d_gene: NA
v_gene: TRBV5-1
j_gene: TRBJ2-3

CDR3aa: CSVVLFTGNSPLHF
d_gene: NA
v_gene: TRBV29-1
j_gene: TRBJ1-6

CDR3aa: CASSLGAGLTDTQYF
d_gene: NA
v_gene: TRBV28
j_gene: TRBJ2-3

CDR3aa: CASSLGRSSGANVLTF
d_gene: NA
v_gene: TRBV7-3
j_gene: TRBJ2-6

CDR3aa: CASSLAGQGNTIYF
d_gene: NA
v_gene: TRBV9
j_gene: TRBJ1-3

CDR3aa: CASSFNGGNQPQHF
d_gene: NA
v_gene: TRBV28
j_gene: TRBJ1-5

CDR3aa: CAWGGQVDQPQHF
d_gene: TRBD1
v_gene: TRBV30
j_gene: TRBJ1-5

CDR3aa: CASSVMTGRQETQYF
d_gene: TRBD1
v_gene: TRBV7-6
j_gene: TRBJ2-5

CDR3aa: CASSLERFKQYF
d_gene: NA
v_gene: TRBV7-9
j_gene: TRBJ2-7

CDR3aa: CASSLTQGAPGEQYF
d_gene: TRBD1
v_gene: TRBV6-5
j_gene: TRBJ2-7

CDR3aa: CASSLRGPGGNEQFF
d_gene: TRBD1
v_gene: TRBV5-6
j_gene: TRBJ2-1

CDR3aa: CASRLIGGNQPQHF
d_gene: NA
v_gene: TRBV27
j_gene: TRBJ1-5

CDR3aa: CASSLDRIGGYTF
d_gene: NA
v_gene: TRBV5-1
j_gene: TRBJ1-2

CDR3aa: CASSFWGENGYTF
d_gene: NA
v_gene: TRBV7-9
j_gene: TRBJ1-2

CDR3aa: CASSEYRPEDYGYTF
d_gene: NA
v_gene: TRBV2
j_gene: TRBJ1-2

CDR3aa: CASSALQGGYTQYF
d_gene: TRBD2
v_gene: TRBV9
j_gene: TRBJ2-3

CDR3aa: CASSLGGEYEQYF
d_gene: TRBD2
v_gene: TRBV11-2
j_gene: TRBJ2-7

CDR3aa: CASSDSRQTLPAFF
d_gene: NA
v_gene: TRBV6-4
j_gene: TRBJ1-1